This entry concerns a single T cell receptor beta chain. What it recognizes is unknown. TCRdb reprocessed the 5' RACE reads with MiXCR, giving one entry per CDR3 protein. This sample has about 250,000 distinct CDR3 sequences; just over 15% occur once, and the top ten carry around 2%. The data were taken from a study of T-cell memory formation after mild COVID-19. Study conclusions and caveats: Shrinking CD4+ clones resided mostly in CM and EM, and CD8+ ones in EMRA.

The CDR3 covers 12 residues. CDR1 and CDR2 (germline): ENHRY, SYGVKD. V lost 1 base, J lost 7 bases, and 5 bases lay in between. The source of this sequence is an adult woman who had mild COVID-19 (a few samples of this study predate the infection). Cell type and time point are not known. The sample comprised PBMCs or a T cell subset sorted from them (not recorded which). The V and J genes are TRBV10-3 and TRBJ2-1; D call uncertain. DNA for the CDR3: TGTGCCATCAGTGAGTGGGCGAATGAGCAGTTCTTC. Residues: CAISEWANEQFF.